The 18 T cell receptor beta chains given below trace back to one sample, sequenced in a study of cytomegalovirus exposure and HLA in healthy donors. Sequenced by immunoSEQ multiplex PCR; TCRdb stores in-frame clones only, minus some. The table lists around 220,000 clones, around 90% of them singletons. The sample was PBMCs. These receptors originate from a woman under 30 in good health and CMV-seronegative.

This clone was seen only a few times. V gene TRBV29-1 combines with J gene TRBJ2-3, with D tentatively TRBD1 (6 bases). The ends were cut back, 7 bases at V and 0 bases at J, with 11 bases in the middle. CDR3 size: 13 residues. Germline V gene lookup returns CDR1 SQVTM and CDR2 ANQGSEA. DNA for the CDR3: TGCAGCGACTTGGACAGCAGCACAGATACGCAGTATTTT. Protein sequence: CSDLDSSTDTQYF.

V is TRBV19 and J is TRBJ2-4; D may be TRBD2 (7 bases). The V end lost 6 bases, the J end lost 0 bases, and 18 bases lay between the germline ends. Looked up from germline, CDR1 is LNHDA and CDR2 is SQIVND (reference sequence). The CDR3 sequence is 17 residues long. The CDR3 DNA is TGTGCCAGTAGCCTCCGGGGAGGGGGTATAGCCAAAAACATTCAGTACTTC. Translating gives CASSLRGGGIAKNIQYF.

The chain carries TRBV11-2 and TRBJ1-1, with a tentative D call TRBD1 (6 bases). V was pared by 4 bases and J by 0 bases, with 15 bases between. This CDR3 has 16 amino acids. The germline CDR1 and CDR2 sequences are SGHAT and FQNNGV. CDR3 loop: CASSSNRASMNTEAFF. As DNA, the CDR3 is TGTGCCAGCAGCTCGAACAGGGCTTCCATGAACACTGAAGCTTTCTTT.

This CDR3 reads CASSFGREYEQYF. The DNA for the CDR3 is TGTGCCAGCAGTTTTGGACGGGAATACGAGCAGTACTTC. The chain is built from TRBV28 and TRBJ2-7, with D perhaps TRBD2 (5 bases). This CDR3 has 13 residues. Germline CDR1 reads MDHEN; CDR2 reads SYDVKM. Trimming removed 3 bases at V and 4 bases at J, with 10 bases between. The full variable domain, in which reference TRBV28 and TRBJ2-7 provide the parts outside the CDR3, is DVKVTQSSRYLVKRTGEKVFLECVQDMDHENMFWYRQDPGLGLRLIYFSYDVKMKEKGDIPEGYSVSREKKERFSLILESASTNQTSMYLCASSFGREYEQYFGPGTRLTVT.

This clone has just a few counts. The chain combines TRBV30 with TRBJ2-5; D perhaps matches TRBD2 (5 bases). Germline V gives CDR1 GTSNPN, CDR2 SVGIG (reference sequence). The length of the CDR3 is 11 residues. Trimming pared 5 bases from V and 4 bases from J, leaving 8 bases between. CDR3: CAWEGRETQYF. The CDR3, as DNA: TGTGCCTGGGAGGGTCGAGAGACCCAGTACTTC.

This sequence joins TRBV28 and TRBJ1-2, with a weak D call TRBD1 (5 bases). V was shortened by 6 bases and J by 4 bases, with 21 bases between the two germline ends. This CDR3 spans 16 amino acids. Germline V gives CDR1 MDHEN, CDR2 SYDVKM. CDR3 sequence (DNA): TGTGCCAGCAGGGGGACTCCGGGACCCCGCCCCTATGGCTACACCTTC. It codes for CASRGTPGPRPYGYTF.

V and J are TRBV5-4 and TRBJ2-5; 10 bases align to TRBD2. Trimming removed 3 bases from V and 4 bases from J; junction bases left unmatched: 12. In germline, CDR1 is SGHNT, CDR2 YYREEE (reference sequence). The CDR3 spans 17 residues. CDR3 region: CASSSRTSGALRETQYF. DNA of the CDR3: TGTGCCAGCAGCTCCCGGACTAGCGGAGCCCTCCGAGAGACCCAGTACTTC.

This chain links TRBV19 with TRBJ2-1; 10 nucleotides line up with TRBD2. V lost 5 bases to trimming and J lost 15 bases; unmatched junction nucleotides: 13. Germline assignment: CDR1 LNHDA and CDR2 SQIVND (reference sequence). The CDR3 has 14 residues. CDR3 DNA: TGTGCCAGTAGTGTCCAGCGGGAGGGCCACCCGCCGTTCTTC. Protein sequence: CASSVQREGHPPFF. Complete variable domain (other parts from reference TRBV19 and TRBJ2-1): DGGITQSPKYLFRKEGQNVTLSCEQNLNHDAMYWYRQDPGQGLRLIYYSQIVNDFQKGDIAEGYSVSREKKESFPLTVTSAQKNPTAFYLCASSVQREGHPPFFGPGTRLTVL.

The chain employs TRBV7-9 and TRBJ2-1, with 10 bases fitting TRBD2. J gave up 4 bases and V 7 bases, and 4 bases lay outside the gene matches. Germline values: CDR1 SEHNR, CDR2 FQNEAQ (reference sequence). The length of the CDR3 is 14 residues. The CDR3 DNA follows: TGTGCCAGCACCGCAGCGGGAGGGTACAATGAGCAGTTCTTC. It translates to CASTAAGGYNEQFF.

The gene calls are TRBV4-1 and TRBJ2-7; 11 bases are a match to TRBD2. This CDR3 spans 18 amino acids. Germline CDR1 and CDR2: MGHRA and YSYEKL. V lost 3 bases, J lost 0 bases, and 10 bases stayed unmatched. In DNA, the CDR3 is TGCGCCAGCAGCCAGGTCGCCGGTAGCGGGAGGGCCTCCTACGAGCAGTACTTC. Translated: CASSQVAGSGRASYEQYF.

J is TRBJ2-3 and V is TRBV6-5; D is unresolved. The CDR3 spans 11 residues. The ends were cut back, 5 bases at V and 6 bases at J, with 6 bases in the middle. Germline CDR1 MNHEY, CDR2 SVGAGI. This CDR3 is CASSVRDTQYF. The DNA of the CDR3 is TGTGCCAGCAGTGTCCGGGATACGCAGTATTTT.

The CDR3 is CSVSTITGSYEQYF. The CDR3 nucleotides read TGCAGCGTCTCCACCATAACAGGGTCCTACGAGCAGTACTTC. The chain combines TRBV29-1 with TRBJ2-7; TRBD1 is a possible D gene (6 bases). The V and J ends lost 6 bases and 1 base respectively, with 16 bases between them. This CDR3 is 14 amino acids long. The germline gives CDR1 SQVTM, CDR2 ANQGSEA.

Written as DNA, the CDR3 is TGTGCCAGCAGTATACAGGGGTTCCACGAGCAGTACTTC. This codes for CASSIQGFHEQYF. V gene TRBV28 combines with J gene TRBJ2-7, with TRBD1 matching 7 bases. The germline gives CDR1 MDHEN, CDR2 SYDVKM. The CDR3 consists of 13 residues. V lost 5 bases and J lost 5; bases outside the gene matches: 6.

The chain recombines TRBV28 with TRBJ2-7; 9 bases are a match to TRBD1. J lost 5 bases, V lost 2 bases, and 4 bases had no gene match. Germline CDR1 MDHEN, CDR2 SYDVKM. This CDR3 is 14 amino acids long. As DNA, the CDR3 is TGTGCCAGCAGTTTAGGGGACAGGGTGCACGAGCAGTACTTC. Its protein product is CASSLGDRVHEQYF.

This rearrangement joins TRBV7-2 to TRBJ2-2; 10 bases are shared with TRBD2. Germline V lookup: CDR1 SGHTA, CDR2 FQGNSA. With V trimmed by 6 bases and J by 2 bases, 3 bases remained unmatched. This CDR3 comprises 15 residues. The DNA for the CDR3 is TGTGCCAGCAGTCTAGCGGGAGTCAACACCGGGGAGCTGTTTTTT. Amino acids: CASSLAGVNTGELFF. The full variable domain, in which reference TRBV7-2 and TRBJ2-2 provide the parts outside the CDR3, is GAGVSQSPSNKVTEKGKDVELRCDPISGHTALYWYRQSLGQGLEFLIYFQGNSAPDKSGLPSDRFSAERTGGSVSTLTIQRTQQEDSAVYLCASSLAGVNTGELFFGEGSRLTVL.

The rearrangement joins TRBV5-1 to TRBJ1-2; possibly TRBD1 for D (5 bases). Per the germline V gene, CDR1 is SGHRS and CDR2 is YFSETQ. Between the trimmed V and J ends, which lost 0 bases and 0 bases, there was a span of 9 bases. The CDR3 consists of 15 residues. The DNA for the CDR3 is TGCGCCAGCAGCTTGGAACCGACAGCTAACTATGGCTACACCTTC. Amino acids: CASSLEPTANYGYTF. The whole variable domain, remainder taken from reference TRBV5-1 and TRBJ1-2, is KAGVTQTPRYLIKTRGQQVTLSCSPISGHRSVSWYQQTPGQGLQFLFEYFSETQRNKGNFPGRFSGRQFSNSRSEMNVSTLELGDSALYLCASSLEPTANYGYTFGSGTRLTVV.

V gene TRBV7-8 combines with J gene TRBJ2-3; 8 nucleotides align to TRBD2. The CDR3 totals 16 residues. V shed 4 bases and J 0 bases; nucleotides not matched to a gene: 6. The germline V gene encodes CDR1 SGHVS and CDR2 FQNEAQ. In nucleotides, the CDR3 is TGTGCCAGCAGCTCGACGGGGGGGACTAGCACAGATACGCAGTATTTT. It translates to CASSSTGGTSTDTQYF.

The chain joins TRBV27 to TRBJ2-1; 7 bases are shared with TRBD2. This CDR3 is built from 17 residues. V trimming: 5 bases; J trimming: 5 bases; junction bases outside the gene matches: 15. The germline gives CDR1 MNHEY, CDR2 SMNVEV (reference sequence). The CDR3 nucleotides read TGTGCCAGCAGTCCAATCCCTAAGCGGGGCCTTGACAATGAGCAGTTCTTC. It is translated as CASSPIPKRGLDNEQFF.